This TCR beta chain derives from a study of T cells expressing NK-cell markers. Study background: Seven HCMV-seropositive donors and one seronegative donor made up the eight sequenced donors. Regarding the study as a whole: As a fraction of CD8+ T cells, dominant NKG2C+ clonotypes reached roughly 1.0-7.5% in six donors.

About this clonotype: Its specificity is not known.

cDNA encoding TCR beta was synthesized via 5'RACE template switching incorporating UMIs. Reanalyzing the 5' RACE reads, TCRdb keeps one entry per CDR3 protein, without DNA. The table for this sample gives 450,000 to 600,000 distinct CDR3 sequences. The germline V gene encodes CDR1 SGHVS and CDR2 FQNEAQ. CDR3 size: 13 residues. The J gene is TRBJ2-1, the V gene TRBV7-8. The specimen sequenced was blood T cells: a sorted CD56 or NKG2C T cell subset, CD4+ or CD8+ T cells, or bulk PBMC T cells (not recorded which). The receptor was isolated from a man aged 18 to 35 in good health. CDR3 region: CASSWGLLNEQFF.